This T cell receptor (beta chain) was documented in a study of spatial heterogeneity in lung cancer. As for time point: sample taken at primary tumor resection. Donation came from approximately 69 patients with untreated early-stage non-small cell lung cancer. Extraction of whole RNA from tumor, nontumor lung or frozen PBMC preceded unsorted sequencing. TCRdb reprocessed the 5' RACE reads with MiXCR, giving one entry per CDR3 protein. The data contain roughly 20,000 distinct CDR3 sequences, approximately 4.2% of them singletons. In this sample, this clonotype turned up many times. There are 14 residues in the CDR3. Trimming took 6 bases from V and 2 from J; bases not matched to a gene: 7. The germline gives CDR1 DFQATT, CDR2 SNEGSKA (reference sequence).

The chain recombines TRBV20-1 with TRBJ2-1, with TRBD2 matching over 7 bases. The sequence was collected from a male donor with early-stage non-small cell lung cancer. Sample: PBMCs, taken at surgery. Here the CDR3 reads CSAPSGTTYNEQFF. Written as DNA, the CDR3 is TGCAGTGCGCCCTCCGGGACTACCTACAATGAGCAGTTCTTC.